The T cell receptor beta chain under discussion was sequenced for a study of technical replicates of blood from several donors. The CDR3 is 12 amino acids. V lost 0 bases and J lost 3, with 3 bases in between. Germline CDR1 and CDR2: GTSNPN and SVGIG (reference sequence). Profiling relied on immunoSEQ multiplex PCR, and the TCRdb table lists in-frame clones only, not all of them. There are approximately 75,000 clones in the sample; under 97% occur only once, and about 0.37% lies in the top ten. This chain links TRBV30 with TRBJ1-3; D remains unclear. Input material: T cells isolated from PBMCs. This TCR was sampled from a human donor in good health. The CDR3 DNA sequence: TGTGCCTGGAGTGTCAGTGGAAACACCATATATTTT. Protein: CAWSVSGNTIYF.